Listed below are T cell receptor beta chains from one sample, sequenced in a study of blood T cell repertoires in COVID-19. Assay used: immunoSEQ multiplex PCR; TCRdb lists only in-frame clones, some missing. The sample yields some 120,000 clones, roughly 84% seen once. The sample was peripheral blood. The receptors shown here come from a woman older than 75 with acute or convalescent COVID-19. CDR3s include the opening cysteine and the closing phenylalanine or tryptophan. The D gene is left open where the match is weak. Clone size is shown for a subset of rows, as once, few, many or a class of expanded clone.

J gene: TRBJ1-1
V gene: TRBV5-4
D gene: -
clone size: -
CDR3 length: 14
CDR3 protein: CASSFVGMNTEAFF
CDR3 DNA: TGTGCCAGCAGCTTCGTCGGGATGAACACTGAAGCTTTCTTT

J gene: TRBJ1-3
V gene: TRBV3-1/TRBV3-2
D gene: -
clone size: -
CDR3 length: 14
CDR3 protein: CASSQRESGNTIYF
CDR3 DNA: TGTGCCAGCAGCCAGAGGGAGTCTGGAAACACCATATATTTT

J gene: TRBJ1-4
V gene: TRBV19
D gene: TRBD1
clone size: -
CDR3 length: 14
CDR3 protein: CASSPGQGYEKLFF
CDR3 DNA: TGTGCCAGTAGTCCGGGACAGGGGTATGAAAAACTGTTTTTT

J gene: TRBJ2-3
V gene: TRBV20-1
D gene: TRBD2
clone size: -
CDR3 length: 16
CDR3 protein: CSASWVAGLPTDTQYF
CDR3 DNA: TGCAGTGCTAGTTGGGTAGCGGGGCTCCCCACAGATACGCAGTATTTT

J gene: TRBJ2-3
V gene: TRBV19
D gene: -
clone size: -
CDR3 length: 16
CDR3 protein: CASSIDQGRITDTQYF
CDR3 DNA: TGTGCCAGTAGTATAGATCAGGGGCGGATTACAGATACGCAGTATTTT

J gene: TRBJ2-5
V gene: TRBV11-2
D gene: TRBD2
clone size: -
CDR3 length: 15
CDR3 protein: CASSQGLAGWETQYF
CDR3 DNA: TGTGCCAGCAGCCAGGGACTAGCGGGATGGGAGACCCAGTACTTC

J gene: TRBJ2-6
V gene: TRBV7-2
D gene: TRBD1
clone size: -
CDR3 length: 16
CDR3 protein: CASSSGTVSGANVLTF
CDR3 DNA: TGTGCCAGCAGCTCCGGGACAGTCTCTGGGGCCAACGTCCTGACTTTC

J gene: TRBJ2-2
V gene: TRBV5-4
D gene: -
clone size: -
CDR3 length: 14
CDR3 protein: CASSIRDFTGELFF
CDR3 DNA: TGTGCCAGCAGCATACGGGACTTCACCGGGGAGCTGTTTTTT

J gene: TRBJ1-2
V gene: TRBV25-1
D gene: -
clone size: -
CDR3 length: 11
CDR3 protein: CASSALYGYTF
CDR3 DNA: TGTGCCAGCAGTGCCCTCTATGGCTACACCTTC

J gene: TRBJ1-5
V gene: TRBV6-2/TRBV6-3
D gene: -
clone size: -
CDR3 length: 15
CDR3 protein: CASSFRGRSNQPQHF
CDR3 DNA: TGTGCCAGCAGTTTCAGGGGAAGGAGCAATCAGCCCCAGCATTTT

J gene: TRBJ1-6
V gene: TRBV6-2/TRBV6-3
D gene: -
clone size: -
CDR3 length: 14
CDR3 protein: CASSYTGPNSPLHF
CDR3 DNA: TGTGCCAGCAGTTACACAGGACCAAATTCACCCCTCCACTTT

J gene: TRBJ1-1
V gene: TRBV7-2
D gene: -
clone size: -
CDR3 length: 14
CDR3 protein: CASSLGGPGPEAFF
CDR3 DNA: TGTGCCAGCAGCTTAGGGGGCCCAGGACCTGAAGCTTTCTTT

J gene: TRBJ2-2
V gene: TRBV7-9
D gene: -
clone size: -
CDR3 length: 13
CDR3 protein: CASSPTNAGELFF
CDR3 DNA: TGTGCCAGCAGTCCTACCAATGCCGGGGAGCTGTTTTTT

J gene: TRBJ1-5
V gene: TRBV19
D gene: -
clone size: -
CDR3 length: 16
CDR3 protein: CASSIGTGRIHQPQHF
CDR3 DNA: TGTGCCAGTAGTATAGGCACAGGGCGCATTCATCAGCCCCAGCATTTT

J gene: TRBJ2-1
V gene: TRBV4-2
D gene: TRBD2
clone size: -
CDR3 length: 15
CDR3 protein: CASSQEGLVSNEQFF
CDR3 DNA: TGTGCCAGCAGCCAAGAAGGACTAGTATCAAATGAGCAGTTCTTC

J gene: TRBJ2-7
V gene: TRBV5-4
D gene: TRBD1
clone size: -
CDR3 length: 13
CDR3 protein: CASSPDRSNEQYF
CDR3 DNA: TGTGCCAGCAGCCCGGACAGGTCCAACGAGCAGTACTTC

J gene: TRBJ2-1
V gene: TRBV2
D gene: -
clone size: few
CDR3 length: 14
CDR3 protein: CASSGLLTYNEQFF
CDR3 DNA: TGTGCCAGCAGTGGACTCCTTACCTACAATGAGCAGTTCTTC

J gene: TRBJ2-5
V gene: TRBV11-2
D gene: -
clone size: -
CDR3 length: 13
CDR3 protein: CASSLARGETQYF
CDR3 DNA: TGTGCCAGCAGCCTTGCCCGCGGGGAGACCCAGTACTTC

J gene: TRBJ1-4
V gene: TRBV7-9
D gene: TRBD1
clone size: -
CDR3 length: 16
CDR3 protein: CASSSRDRGTNEKLFF
CDR3 DNA: TGTGCCAGCAGCTCCCGGGACAGGGGGACTAATGAAAAACTGTTTTTT

J gene: TRBJ2-3
V gene: TRBV5-1
D gene: -
clone size: -
CDR3 length: 11
CDR3 protein: CASMGGDTQYF
CDR3 DNA: TGCGCCAGCATGGGGGGAGATACGCAGTATTTT

J gene: TRBJ1-3
V gene: TRBV5-6
D gene: -
clone size: -
CDR3 length: 15
CDR3 protein: CASSSRGHSGNTIYF
CDR3 DNA: TGTGCCAGCAGTTCTAGGGGACACTCTGGAAACACCATATATTTT

J gene: TRBJ1-6
V gene: TRBV4-3
D gene: -
clone size: -
CDR3 length: 15
CDR3 protein: CASSQNRNDNSPLHF
CDR3 DNA: TGCGCCAGCAGCCAAAACAGGAATGATAATTCACCCCTCCACTTT

J gene: TRBJ1-5
V gene: TRBV12-5
D gene: -
clone size: few
CDR3 length: 13
CDR3 protein: CASGLDRGQPQHF
CDR3 DNA: TGTGCTAGTGGTTTGGATAGAGGTCAGCCCCAGCATTTT

J gene: TRBJ2-7
V gene: TRBV18
D gene: -
clone size: -
CDR3 length: 14
CDR3 protein: CASSRDTISYEQYF
CDR3 DNA: TGTGCCAGCTCACGGGACACGATTTCCTACGAGCAGTACTTC

J gene: TRBJ2-7
V gene: TRBV11-1
D gene: TRBD2
clone size: -
CDR3 length: 15
CDR3 protein: CASSSKTSGHYEQYF
CDR3 DNA: TGTGCCAGCAGCTCAAAGACTAGCGGGCACTACGAGCAGTACTTC

J gene: TRBJ1-3
V gene: TRBV19
D gene: -
clone size: -
CDR3 length: 14
CDR3 protein: CASNRGASGNTIYF
CDR3 DNA: TGTGCCAGTAATCGGGGGGCATCTGGAAACACCATATATTTT

J gene: TRBJ1-5
V gene: TRBV7-2
D gene: TRBD1
clone size: few
CDR3 length: 16
CDR3 protein: CASSEAGTGAHQPQHF
CDR3 DNA: TGTGCCAGCAGCGAGGCCGGGACAGGGGCCCATCAGCCCCAGCATTTT

J gene: TRBJ1-4
V gene: TRBV7-9
D gene: -
clone size: few
CDR3 length: 14
CDR3 protein: CASSLSGTNEKLFF
CDR3 DNA: TGTGCCAGCAGCTTGTCCGGGACAAATGAAAAACTGTTTTTT

J gene: TRBJ1-5
V gene: TRBV19
D gene: TRBD1
clone size: once
CDR3 length: 15
CDR3 protein: CASSLQGERNQPQHF
CDR3 DNA: TGTGCCAGTAGTTTGCAGGGGGAGAGGAATCAGCCCCAGCATTTT

J gene: TRBJ1-1
V gene: TRBV3-1/TRBV3-2
D gene: -
clone size: -
CDR3 length: 14
CDR3 protein: CASSQFTANTEAFF
CDR3 DNA: TGTGCCAGCAGCCAGTTTACAGCGAACACTGAAGCTTTCTTT

J gene: TRBJ1-5
V gene: TRBV19
D gene: TRBD1
clone size: -
CDR3 length: 14
CDR3 protein: CASTSDRGYQPQHF
CDR3 DNA: TGTGCCAGTACCTCCGACAGGGGCTATCAGCCCCAGCATTTT

J gene: TRBJ1-2
V gene: TRBV9
D gene: TRBD1
clone size: -
CDR3 length: 13
CDR3 protein: CASNPGGSWGYTF
CDR3 DNA: TGTGCCAGCAATCCAGGGGGTAGCTGGGGCTACACCTTC

J gene: TRBJ2-1
V gene: TRBV3-1/TRBV3-2
D gene: -
clone size: -
CDR3 length: 15
CDR3 protein: CASSHSGIALNEQFF
CDR3 DNA: TGTGCCAGCAGCCATTCCGGGATCGCCTTGAATGAGCAGTTCTTC

J gene: TRBJ2-2
V gene: TRBV6-1
D gene: -
clone size: -
CDR3 length: 17
CDR3 protein: CASSDARRGPNTGELFF
CDR3 DNA: TGTGCCAGCAGTGATGCTCGGAGGGGCCCGAACACCGGGGAGCTGTTTTTT

J gene: TRBJ1-2
V gene: TRBV6-6
D gene: -
clone size: -
CDR3 length: 15
CDR3 protein: CASSSSSAGAYGYTF
CDR3 DNA: TGTGCCAGCAGCAGTTCCTCGGCAGGGGCCTATGGCTACACCTTC

J gene: TRBJ2-7
V gene: TRBV18
D gene: -
clone size: once
CDR3 length: 14
CDR3 protein: CASSSEKGGYEQYF
CDR3 DNA: TGTGCCAGCTCATCGGAGAAAGGGGGCTACGAGCAGTACTTC

J gene: TRBJ2-7
V gene: TRBV3-1/TRBV3-2
D gene: TRBD1
clone size: once
CDR3 length: 15
CDR3 protein: CASSQAGTGGYEQYF
CDR3 DNA: TGTGCCAGCAGCCAAGCTGGGACAGGGGGCTACGAGCAGTACTTC

J gene: TRBJ1-3
V gene: TRBV3-1/TRBV3-2
D gene: -
clone size: once
CDR3 length: 14
CDR3 protein: CASSPRDGGNTIYF
CDR3 DNA: TGTGCCAGCAGCCCCAGGGATGGTGGAAACACCATATATTTT

J gene: TRBJ1-5
V gene: TRBV6-2/TRBV6-3
D gene: TRBD1
clone size: -
CDR3 length: 17
CDR3 protein: CASSNWDRGRSNQPQHF
CDR3 DNA: TGTGCCAGCAGTAACTGGGACAGGGGGCGAAGCAATCAGCCCCAGCATTTT

J gene: TRBJ2-7
V gene: TRBV3-1/TRBV3-2
D gene: -
clone size: -
CDR3 length: 14
CDR3 protein: CASSSWGEKYEQYF
CDR3 DNA: TGTGCCAGCTCTAGTTGGGGGGAAAAATACGAGCAGTACTTC

J gene: TRBJ2-7
V gene: TRBV9
D gene: TRBD2
clone size: once
CDR3 length: 19
CDR3 protein: CASSGGTTGTSGSLYEQYF
CDR3 DNA: TGTGCCAGCAGCGGCGGGACAACCGGGACTAGCGGGAGTTTATACGAGCAGTACTTC

J gene: TRBJ2-7
V gene: TRBV6-2/TRBV6-3
D gene: TRBD2
clone size: -
CDR3 length: 16
CDR3 protein: CASSAGLAEITYEQYF
CDR3 DNA: TGTGCCAGCAGCGCGGGACTAGCGGAAATAACCTACGAGCAGTACTTC

J gene: TRBJ2-1
V gene: TRBV23-1
D gene: -
clone size: -
CDR3 length: 17
CDR3 protein: CASTQGPDREACNEQFF
CDR3 DNA: TGCGCCAGCACTCAGGGGCCCGACAGGGAGGCTTGCAATGAGCAGTTCTTC

J gene: TRBJ1-5
V gene: TRBV18
D gene: TRBD1
clone size: once
CDR3 length: 13
CDR3 protein: CASSSDRDQPQHF
CDR3 DNA: TGTGCCAGCTCATCCGACAGGGATCAGCCCCAGCATTTT

J gene: TRBJ1-3
V gene: TRBV19
D gene: TRBD1
clone size: -
CDR3 length: 14
CDR3 protein: CASSETGPGNTIYF
CDR3 DNA: TGTGCCAGTAGTGAGACAGGGCCTGGAAACACCATATATTTT

J gene: TRBJ1-5
V gene: TRBV6-2/TRBV6-3
D gene: -
clone size: -
CDR3 length: 15
CDR3 protein: CASSPPKGFNQPQHF
CDR3 DNA: TGTGCCAGCAGCCCGCCAAAGGGGTTCAATCAGCCCCAGCATTTT

J gene: TRBJ2-3
V gene: TRBV7-3
D gene: -
clone size: -
CDR3 length: 14
CDR3 protein: CASSLRHSTDTQYF
CDR3 DNA: TGTGCCAGCAGCTTACGACACAGCACAGATACGCAGTATTTT

J gene: TRBJ2-1
V gene: TRBV28
D gene: -
clone size: few
CDR3 length: 12
CDR3 protein: CASSDSTGKQFF
CDR3 DNA: TGTGCCAGCAGCGACTCAACGGGGAAGCAGTTCTTC

J gene: TRBJ1-5
V gene: TRBV6-1
D gene: -
clone size: -
CDR3 length: 14
CDR3 protein: CASSEVGLGQPQHF
CDR3 DNA: TGTGCCAGCAGTGAAGTGGGGCTTGGGCAGCCCCAGCATTTT

J gene: TRBJ1-3
V gene: TRBV7-2
D gene: TRBD1
clone size: once
CDR3 length: 17
CDR3 protein: CASSSGTGANSGNTIYF
CDR3 DNA: TGTGCCAGCAGCTCCGGGACAGGCGCGAACTCTGGAAACACCATATATTTT

J gene: TRBJ1-5
V gene: TRBV7-2
D gene: -
clone size: -
CDR3 length: 13
CDR3 protein: CASSLQGDQPQHF
CDR3 DNA: TGTGCCAGCAGCTTGCAAGGGGATCAGCCCCAGCATTTT

J gene: TRBJ2-7
V gene: TRBV12-3/TRBV12-4
D gene: -
clone size: -
CDR3 length: 13
CDR3 protein: CASSLRVSYEQYF
CDR3 DNA: TGTGCCAGCAGTTTACGAGTTTCTTACGAGCAGTACTTC

J gene: TRBJ1-4
V gene: TRBV19
D gene: TRBD1
clone size: -
CDR3 length: 15
CDR3 protein: CASSTGQGRHEKLFF
CDR3 DNA: TGTGCCAGTAGTACCGGACAGGGCAGACATGAAAAACTGTTTTTT